Listed below are T cell receptor beta chains from one sample, sequenced in a study of PD-L1 blockade in urothelial cancer. Using immunoSEQ multiplex PCR, the repertoire was profiled, and TCRdb retains in-frame clones only, with some absent. The sample holds around 45,000 clones, roughly 80% seen once. The sample was PBMCs, taken around atezolizumab (anti-PD-L1) treatment. These receptors originate from a man between 60 and 75 years old with urothelial cancer. Both conserved end residues are part of each CDR3.

v_call cdr3_aa
TRBV6-1 CASSAPPRSLQETQYF
TRBV18 CASSPGQGAYNEQFF
TRBV7-6 CASTLILAGDTDTQYF
TRBV7-8 CASSFLRQDGEQYF
TRBV6-5 CASSYSFGGDYGYTF
TRBV27 CASSSRQVQETQYF
TRBV18 CASSPGGDGQPQHF
TRBV5-1 CASSPGLRSYNSPLHF
TRBV6-1 CASRLTSGVYEQYF
TRBV20-1 CSASELDTQYF
TRBV28 CASTSGEGGELFF
TRBV2 CASIVGSSSYEQYF
TRBV4-1 CASSQYTGYTGELFF
TRBV7-9 CASSHHLTSGGGSSYEQYF
TRBV2 CASSGSQADYGYTF
TRBV7-6 CASSQRGSSYNEQFF
TRBV6-1 CASSQTGGKETQYF
TRBV29-1 CSVGFWGRTDTQYF
TRBV18 CASSPSAGYSNQPQHF
TRBV29-1 CSVASGTANEQFF
TRBV5-1 CASSPGQGSPKRTQYF
TRBV14 CASSQESGTPGGLKLFF
TRBV5-4 CASSSTLGAGEETQYF